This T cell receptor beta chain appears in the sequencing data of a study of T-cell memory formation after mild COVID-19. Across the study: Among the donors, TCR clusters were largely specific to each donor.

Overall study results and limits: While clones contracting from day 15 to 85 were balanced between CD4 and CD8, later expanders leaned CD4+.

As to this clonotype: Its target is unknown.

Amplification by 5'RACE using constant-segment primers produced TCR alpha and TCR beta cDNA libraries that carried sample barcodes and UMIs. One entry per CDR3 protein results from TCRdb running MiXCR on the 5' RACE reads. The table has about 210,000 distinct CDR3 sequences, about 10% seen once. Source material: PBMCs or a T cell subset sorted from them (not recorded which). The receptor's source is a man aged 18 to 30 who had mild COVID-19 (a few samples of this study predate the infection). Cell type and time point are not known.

In nucleotides, the CDR3 is TGTGCCTGGAGTACCTTACAGGGGGGAGGACCCGGGGAGCTGTTTTTT. It is translated as CAWSTLQGGGPGELFF. J is TRBJ2-2 and V is TRBV30; 8 positions agree with TRBD1. Germline-derived CDR1 and CDR2 are GTSNPN and SVGIG (reference sequence). The CDR3 covers 16 residues. The trim removed 2 bases at V and 6 bases at J, leaving 11 bases unmatched.